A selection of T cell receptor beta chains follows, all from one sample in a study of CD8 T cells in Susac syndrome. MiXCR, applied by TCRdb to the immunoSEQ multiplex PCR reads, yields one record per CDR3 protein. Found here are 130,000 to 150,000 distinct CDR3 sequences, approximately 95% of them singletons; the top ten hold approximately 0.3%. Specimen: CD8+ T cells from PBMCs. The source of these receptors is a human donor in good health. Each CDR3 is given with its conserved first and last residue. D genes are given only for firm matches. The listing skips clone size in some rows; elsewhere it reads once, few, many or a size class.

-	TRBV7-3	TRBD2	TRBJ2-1	CASRGTRNEQFF	TGTGCCAGCAGGGGGACTAGGAATGAGCAGTTCTTC
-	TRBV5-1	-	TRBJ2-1	CARRTGAYNEQFF	TGCGCCAGACGGACTGGTGCCTACAATGAGCAGTTCTTC
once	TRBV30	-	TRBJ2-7	CAWIPTGRNYHEQYF	TGTGCCTGGATCCCGACCGGGCGAAACTACCACGAGCAGTACTTC
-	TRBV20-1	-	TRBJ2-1	CSARVNNEQFF	TGCAGTGCTAGAGTAAACAATGAGCAGTTCTTC
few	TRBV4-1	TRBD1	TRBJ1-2	CASSPRDRDYGYTF	TGCGCCAGCAGCCCCCGGGACAGGGACTATGGCTACACCTTC
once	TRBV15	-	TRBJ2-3	CATSRGWSFNSDTQYF	TGTGCCACCAGCAGAGGATGGAGTTTCAATTCAGATACGCAGTATTTT
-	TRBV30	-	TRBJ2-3	CAWSEGTSPDTQYF	TGTGCCTGGAGTGAAGGGACGAGCCCAGATACGCAGTATTTT
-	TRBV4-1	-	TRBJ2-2	CASSPMGQGTGELFF	TGCGCCAGCAGCCCTATGGGGCAGGGCACCGGGGAGCTGTTTTTT
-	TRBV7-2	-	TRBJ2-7	CASSPSWGTYEQYF	TGTGCCAGCAGCCCCTCGTGGGGTACCTACGAGCAGTACTTC
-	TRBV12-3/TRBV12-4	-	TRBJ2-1	CASSLAHNNEQFF	TGTGCCAGCAGTTTAGCGCATAACAATGAGCAGTTCTTC
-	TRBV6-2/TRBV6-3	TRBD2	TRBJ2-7	CASSFTGTSGRALHGEQYF	TGTGCCAGCAGTTTCACCGGGACTAGCGGGAGGGCCCTCCATGGCGAGCAGTACTTC
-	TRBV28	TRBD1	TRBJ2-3	CASSPDRITDTQYF	TGTGCCAGCAGTCCGGACAGGATCACAGATACGCAGTATTTT
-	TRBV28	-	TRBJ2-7	CASSIRDPGYYEQYF	TGTGCCAGCAGCATCCGGGACCCCGGGTACTACGAGCAGTACTTC
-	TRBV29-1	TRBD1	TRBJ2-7	CSVEVDRDYEQYF	TGCAGCGTTGAGGTGGACAGGGACTACGAGCAGTACTTC
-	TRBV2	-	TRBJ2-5	CASSGGPEETQYF	TGTGCCAGCAGTGGTGGGCCAGAAGAGACCCAGTACTTC
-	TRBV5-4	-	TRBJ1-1	CASSDRGGPMDTEAFF	TGTGCCAGCAGCGACCGAGGGGGGCCCATGGACACTGAAGCTTTCTTT
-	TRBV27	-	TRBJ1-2	CASSLSGGSGYGYTF	TGTGCCAGCAGTTTATCCGGGGGTAGTGGCTATGGCTACACCTTC
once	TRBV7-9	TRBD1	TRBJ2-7	CASSLSEWDRAEQYF	TGTGCCAGCAGCTTAAGTGAGTGGGACAGGGCCGAGCAGTACTTC
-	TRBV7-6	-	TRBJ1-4	CASSHPGRQGEKLFF	TGTGCCAGCAGCCACCCCGGGAGGCAAGGAGAAAAACTGTTTTTT
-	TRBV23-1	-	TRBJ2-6	CASSPCRGGGANVLTF	TGCGCCAGCAGTCCCTGTAGGGGCGGTGGGGCCAACGTCCTGACTTTC
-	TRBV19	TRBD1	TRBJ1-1	CASSSSGTGGSTEAFF	TGTGCCAGTAGTTCTTCCGGGACAGGGGGGAGCACTGAAGCTTTCTTT
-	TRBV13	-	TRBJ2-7	CASSIATAPRGEQYF	TGTGCCAGCAGCATCGCGACTGCCCCGAGGGGCGAGCAGTACTTC
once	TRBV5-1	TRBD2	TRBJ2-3	CASSTPTPGLVYSGTDTQYF	TGCGCCAGCAGCACCCCTACCCCGGGACTAGTCTACTCGGGCACAGATACGCAGTATTTT
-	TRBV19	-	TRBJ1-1	CASSLGQNTEAFF	TGTGCCAGTAGTCTTGGCCAGAACACTGAAGCTTTCTTT